These 21 T cell receptor beta chains share one sample of origin, sequenced in a study of cytomegalovirus exposure and HLA in healthy donors. Primers: 60 Vbeta forward and 13 Jbeta reverse. The data were produced by immunoSEQ multiplex PCR, yet TCRdb's version contains in-frame clones alone and is incomplete. The repertoire table contains 110,000 to 150,000 clones. What was sequenced was PBMCs. These receptors were obtained from a woman aged 18-29 years in good health and CMV-seronegative.

This chain links TRBV4-3 with TRBJ2-5, with 7 bases matching TRBD1. The CDR3 covers 14 residues. CDR1 and CDR2 from the germline V gene are LGHNA and YSLEER. V dropped 3 bases and J dropped 3; count of bases not matched to a gene: 4. The CDR3 coding sequence is TGCGCCAGCAGCCAGTACGGACAGGAAGAGACCCAGTACTTC. This gives the protein CASSQYGQEETQYF.

The V call is TRBV11-2, the J call TRBJ2-4; 8 positions match TRBD1. Per germline, CDR1 SGHAT and CDR2 FQNNGV. V lost 5 bases and J lost 5; bases outside the gene matches: 5. The length of the CDR3 is 14 residues. CDR3 sequence (DNA): TGTGCCAGCAGCCCACAGGGGGGCGAAAACATTCAGTACTTC. It encodes CASSPQGGENIQYF.

This sequence joins TRBV27 and TRBJ1-2; TRBD1 is a possible D gene (6 bases). CDR3 size: 13 residues. The ends were cut back, 3 bases at V and 6 bases at J, with 11 bases in the middle. The V gene's germline CDR1 is MNHEY and CDR2 SMNVEV (reference sequence). The CDR3 sequence is CASSLNRVDGYTF. The CDR3 nucleotides read TGTGCCAGCAGTTTGAACAGGGTGGATGGCTACACCTTC.

This rearrangement joins TRBV30 to TRBJ2-1; TRBD1 is a possible D gene (6 bases). The CDR3 contains 14 residues. CDR1 is GTSNPN, CDR2 SVGIG, per germline (reference sequence). Trimming took off 7 bases at V and 10 bases at J, with 23 bases between the two ends. The CDR3 coding sequence is TGTGCCTCCAAACGGGGACAAGCAGGTCTAGAGCAGTTCTTC. Amino acids: CASKRGQAGLEQFF.

V is TRBV5-6 and J is TRBJ2-3; 7 bases are shared with TRBD2. This CDR3 has 14 amino acids. The trim removed 0 bases at V and 14 bases at J, leaving 12 bases unmatched. CDR1 SGHDT and CDR2 YYEEEE come from the germline V gene. The DNA of the CDR3 is TGTGCCAGCAGCTTGGGCCCGACTAGCTCGGTTTGGTATTTT. Amino acid sequence: CASSLGPTSSVWYF. Variable domain in full (rest from reference TRBV5-6 and TRBJ2-3): DAGVTQSPTHLIKTRGQQVTLRCSPKSGHDTVSWYQQALGQGPQFIFQYYEEEERQRGNFPDRFSGHQFPNYSSELNVNALLLGDSALYLCASSLGPTSSVWYFGPGTRLTVL.

The J gene is TRBJ1-2, the V gene TRBV29-1, with TRBD1 identical over 11 bases. This CDR3 is built from 13 residues. The V gene's germline CDR1 is SQVTM and CDR2 ANQGSEA. V trimming: 6 bases; J trimming: 4 bases; junction bases outside the gene matches: 4. In nucleotides, the CDR3 is TGCAGCGTGGGGACAGGGGGTACCTATGGCTACACCTTC. Translation: CSVGTGGTYGYTF. The full variable domain, with the rest looked up from reference TRBV29-1 and TRBJ1-2, is SAVISQKPSRDICQRGTSLTIQCQVDSQVTMMFWYRQQPGQSLTLIATANQGSEATYESGFVIDKFPISRPNLTFSTLTVSNMSPEDSSIYLCSVGTGGTYGYTFGSGTRLTVV.

V is TRBV6-4 and J is TRBJ2-1; TRBD2 aligns across 9 bases. Per germline, CDR1 MRHNA and CDR2 SNTAGT. V was clipped by 0 bases and J by 3 bases; unmatched bases: 6. The CDR3 runs to 17 residues. The CDR3 is CASSDSTAGGDYNEQFF. Here the CDR3 DNA reads TGTGCCAGCAGTGACTCGACGGCGGGAGGGGACTACAATGAGCAGTTCTTC.

CDR3 sequence (DNA): TGTGCCAGCAGCGGGAGGGCTAATTCACCCCTCCACTTT. It codes for CASSGRANSPLHF. The gene calls are TRBV9 and TRBJ1-6; D ambiguous. Per germline, CDR1 SGDLS and CDR2 YYNGEE. V was clipped by 3 bases and J by 6 bases, with 7 bases between them. The CDR3 is made up of 13 amino acids.

The chain recombines TRBV25-1 with TRBJ2-5; 11 bases align to TRBD2. With V trimmed by 0 bases and J by 5 bases, 5 bases remained unmatched. Germline V gives CDR1 MGHDK, CDR2 SYGVNS. CDR3 length: 16 residues. The CDR3 here is CASSEYVTSGTETQYF. DNA for the CDR3: TGTGCCAGCAGTGAATATGTGACTAGCGGGACGGAGACCCAGTACTTC.

The V and J genes are TRBV9 and TRBJ2-1; D gene unclear. The CDR3 spans 15 residues. Per the germline V gene, CDR1 is SGDLS and CDR2 is YYNGEE. The V end lost 0 bases, the J end lost 3 bases, and 10 bases lay between the germline ends. The CDR3 sequence is CASSVGAYIYNEQFF. CDR3 DNA: TGTGCCAGCAGCGTAGGAGCGTACATCTACAATGAGCAGTTCTTC.

This sequence joins TRBV6-1 and TRBJ2-2; the match to TRBD1 covers 8 bases. The V and J ends lost 7 bases and 1 base, in that order; junction bases with no gene match: 5. Germline loops: CDR1 MNHNS, CDR2 SASEGT. CDR3 length equals 15 residues. The CDR3: CASNLGTGNTGELFF. For the CDR3, the DNA is TGTGCCAGCAACCTTGGGACAGGGAACACCGGGGAGCTGTTTTTT.

V usage is TRBV19 and J usage is TRBJ2-3, with TRBD2 matching over 8 bases. This CDR3 has 17 amino acids. The junction had 11 bases not matched to a gene; V was cut back by 0 bases and J by 6 bases. Germline values: CDR1 LNHDA, CDR2 SQIVND (reference sequence). The CDR3 sequence: CASSIDLGAGEADTQYF. The CDR3 bases are TGTGCCAGTAGTATAGATCTTGGAGCGGGAGAGGCCGATACGCAGTATTTT.

This chain uses TRBV7-3 with TRBJ2-1, with unresolved D. CDR3 size: 15 residues. The V gene's germline CDR1 is SGHTA and CDR2 FQGTGA. Trimming pared 1 base from V and 8 bases from J, leaving 15 bases between. The CDR3 loop reads CASSLNGGRTDEQFF. The CDR3 region has the DNA TGTGCCAGCAGCTTAAACGGCGGCCGTACCGATGAGCAGTTCTTC. Combining the CDR3 with reference TRBV7-3 and TRBJ2-1 gives the whole variable domain GAGVSQTPSNKVTEKGKYVELRCDPISGHTALYWYRQSLGQGPEFLIYFQGTGAADDSGLPNDRFFAVRPEGSVSTLKIQRTERGDSAVYLCASSLNGGRTDEQFFGPGTRLTVL.

The J gene is TRBJ2-3, the V gene TRBV5-4; D gene unclear. Germline V gene data show CDR1 as SGHNT and CDR2 as YYREEE (reference sequence). This CDR3 region has 15 residues. The V and J ends lost 0 bases and 2 bases respectively, with 10 bases between them. CDR3 sequence (DNA): TGTGCCAGCAGCTTGGAGCGCGAAGCCACAGATACGCAGTATTTT. This translates into CASSLEREATDTQYF.

The genes are TRBV10-3 and TRBJ1-1; tentatively, D is TRBD1 (6 bases). V lost 0 bases to trimming and J lost 1 base, with 12 bases between them. The CDR3 has 16 amino acids. The germline V gene has CDR1 ENHRY and CDR2 SYGVKD. This CDR3 reads CAISESKGGGNTEAFF. CDR3 bases: TGTGCCATCAGTGAGTCGAAAGGGGGGGGGAACACTGAAGCTTTCTTT.

The genes are TRBV18 and TRBJ2-2; possibly TRBD1 for D (5 bases). The CDR3 is 15 residues long. V lost 2 bases and J 1 base, leaving 8 bases between the germline ends. CDR1 is KGHSH, CDR2 LQKENI, per germline. The CDR3 here is CASSPSQGNTGELFF. The CDR3 nucleotides read TGTGCCAGCTCACCATCCCAGGGGAACACCGGGGAGCTGTTTTTT.

The genes are TRBV4-1 and TRBJ2-4; the D is unclear. The germline V gene has CDR1 MGHRA and CDR2 YSYEKL. The V gene lost 0 bases and the J gene lost 0 bases, with 6 bases spanning the gap. This CDR3 region has 15 residues. CDR3 nucleotides: TGCGCCAGCAGCCAAGAAGCGCCAGCCAAAAACATTCAGTACTTC. This codes for CASSQEAPAKNIQYF.

The chain is built from TRBV5-6 and TRBJ1-2; TRBD1 matches 9 bases. V lost 2 bases to trimming and J lost 4 bases; unmatched junction nucleotides: 6. The CDR3 loop spans 15 amino acids. Germline V gene sequence: CDR1 SGHDT, CDR2 YYEEEE. CDR3 residues: CASSLQGAIGYGYTF. CDR3 sequence (DNA): TGTGCCAGCAGCTTACAGGGGGCGATAGGCTATGGCTACACCTTC. Full variable domain (rest looked up from reference TRBV5-6 and TRBJ1-2): DAGVTQSPTHLIKTRGQQVTLRCSPKSGHDTVSWYQQALGQGPQFIFQYYEEEERQRGNFPDRFSGHQFPNYSSELNVNALLLGDSALYLCASSLQGAIGYGYTFGSGTRLTVV.

The chain is built from TRBV14 and TRBJ2-3; 14 bases match TRBD2. CDR3 length equals 18 residues. The germline gives CDR1 SGHDN, CDR2 FVKESK. V lost 0 bases, J lost 5 bases, and 7 bases stayed unmatched. The DNA of the CDR3 is TGTGCCAGCAGCCAAGATTTCGGACTAGCGGGAGGTCTAGATACGCAGTATTTT. Protein product: CASSQDFGLAGGLDTQYF.

The gene calls are TRBV7-2 and TRBJ1-1; D remains ambiguous. The CDR3 sequence is 15 residues long. The germline V and J ends were trimmed by 2 bases and 5 bases, with 15 bases remaining between them. Germline V CDR1 and CDR2: SGHTA, FQGNSA. The CDR3 region has the DNA TGTGCCAGCAGCTTAACTCCGACCCCCGGGACTGAAGCTTTCTTT. Translating gives CASSLTPTPGTEAFF.

This chain connects TRBV7-8 to TRBJ1-2; D not certain. Germline lookup yields CDR1 SGHVS and CDR2 FQNEAQ. The germline V and J ends were trimmed by 1 base and 4 bases, with 13 bases remaining between them. The CDR3 has 15 residues. CDR3 DNA: TGTGCCAGCAGCTTAGAAGGCAGGCCCCTCTATGGCTACACCTTC. Translated: CASSLEGRPLYGYTF. The variable domain in full, completed from reference TRBV7-8 and TRBJ1-2, reads GAGVSQSPRYKVAKRGQDVALRCDPISGHVSLFWYQQALGQGPEFLTYFQNEAQLDKSGLPSDRFFAERPEGSVSTLKIQRTQQEDSAVYLCASSLEGRPLYGYTFGSGTRLTVV.